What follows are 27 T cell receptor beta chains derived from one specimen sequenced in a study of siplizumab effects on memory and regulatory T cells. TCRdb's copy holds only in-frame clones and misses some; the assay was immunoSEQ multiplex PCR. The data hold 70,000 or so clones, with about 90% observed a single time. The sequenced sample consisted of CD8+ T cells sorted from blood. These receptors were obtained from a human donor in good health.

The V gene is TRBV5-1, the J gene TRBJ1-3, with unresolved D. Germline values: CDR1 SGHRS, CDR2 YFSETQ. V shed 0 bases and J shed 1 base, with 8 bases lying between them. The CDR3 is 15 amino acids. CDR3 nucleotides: TGCGCCAGCAGCTTGGAGACGGCGTCTGGAAACACCATATATTTT. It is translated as CASSLETASGNTIYF.

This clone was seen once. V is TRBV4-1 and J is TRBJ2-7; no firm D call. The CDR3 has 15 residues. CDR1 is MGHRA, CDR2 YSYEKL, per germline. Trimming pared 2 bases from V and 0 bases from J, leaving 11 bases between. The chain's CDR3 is CASSQITGISYEQYF. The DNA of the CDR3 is TGCGCCAGCAGCCAAATTACGGGCATCTCCTACGAGCAGTACTTC.

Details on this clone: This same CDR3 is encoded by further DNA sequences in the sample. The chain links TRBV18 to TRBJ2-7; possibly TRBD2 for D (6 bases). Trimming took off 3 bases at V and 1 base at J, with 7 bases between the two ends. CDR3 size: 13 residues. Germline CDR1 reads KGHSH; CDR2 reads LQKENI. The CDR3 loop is CASSPGTSYEQYF. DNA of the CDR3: TGTGCCAGCTCACCGGGGACTTCCTACGAGCAGTACTTC. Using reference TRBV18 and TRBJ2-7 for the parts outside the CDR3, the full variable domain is NAGVMQNPRHLVRRRGQEARLRCSPMKGHSHVYWYRQLPEEGLKFMVYLQKENIIDESGMPKERFSAEFPKEGPSILRIQQVVRGDSAAYFCASSPGTSYEQYFGPGTRLTVT.

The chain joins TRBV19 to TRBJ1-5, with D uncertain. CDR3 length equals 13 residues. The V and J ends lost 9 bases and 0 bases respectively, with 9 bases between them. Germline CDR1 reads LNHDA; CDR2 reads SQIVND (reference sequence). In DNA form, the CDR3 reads TGTGCCAGCAGACTGAATAGCAATCAGCCCCAGCATTTT. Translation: CASRLNSNQPQHF.

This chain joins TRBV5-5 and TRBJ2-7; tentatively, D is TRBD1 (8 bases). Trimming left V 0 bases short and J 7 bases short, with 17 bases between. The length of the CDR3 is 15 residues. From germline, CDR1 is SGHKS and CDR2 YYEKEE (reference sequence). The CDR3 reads CASSLERDRHEEQYF. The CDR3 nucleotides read TGTGCCAGCAGCTTGGAGCGGGACAGGCACGAAGAGCAGTACTTC.

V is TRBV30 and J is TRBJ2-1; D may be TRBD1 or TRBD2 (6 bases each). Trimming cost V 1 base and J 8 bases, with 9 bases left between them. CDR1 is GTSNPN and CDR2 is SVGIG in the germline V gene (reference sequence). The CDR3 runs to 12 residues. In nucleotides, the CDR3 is TGTGCCTGGAGTGAGGGGGGTCATGAGCAGTTCTTC. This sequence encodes CAWSEGGHEQFF.

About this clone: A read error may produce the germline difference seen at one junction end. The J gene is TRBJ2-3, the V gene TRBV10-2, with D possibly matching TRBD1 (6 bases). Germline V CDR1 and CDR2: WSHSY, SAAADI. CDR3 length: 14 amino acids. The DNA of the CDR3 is TGCGCCAGCAGTGAGTCTTCAGGGGAAGAGTTGTGTAATTTT. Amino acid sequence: CASSESSGEELCNF.

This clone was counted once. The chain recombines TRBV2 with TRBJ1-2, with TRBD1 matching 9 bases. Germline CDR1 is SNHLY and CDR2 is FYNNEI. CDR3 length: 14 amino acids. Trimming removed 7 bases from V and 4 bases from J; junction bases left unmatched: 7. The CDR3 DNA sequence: TGTGCCAGCACCGGACAGGGGACCTCCTATGGCTACACCTTC. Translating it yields CASTGQGTSYGYTF. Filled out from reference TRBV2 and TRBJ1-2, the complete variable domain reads EPEVTQTPSHQVTQMGQEVILRCVPISNHLYFYWYRQILGQKVEFLVSFYNNEISEKSEIFDDQFSVERPDGSNFTLKIRSTKLEDSAMYFCASTGQGTSYGYTFGSGTRLTVV.

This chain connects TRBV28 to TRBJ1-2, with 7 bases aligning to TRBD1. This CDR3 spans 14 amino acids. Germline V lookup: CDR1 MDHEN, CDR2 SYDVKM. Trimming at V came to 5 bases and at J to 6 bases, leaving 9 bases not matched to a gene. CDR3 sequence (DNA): TGTGCCAGCAGTCCCGACAGGGCCTCCGATGGCTACACCTTC. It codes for CASSPDRASDGYTF.

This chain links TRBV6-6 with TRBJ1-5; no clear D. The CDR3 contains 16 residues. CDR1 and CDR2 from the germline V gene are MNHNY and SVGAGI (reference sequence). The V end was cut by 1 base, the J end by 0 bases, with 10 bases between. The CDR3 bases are TGTGCCAGCAGTTACTGGGCCGACGATAGCAATCAGCCCCAGCATTTT. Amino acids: CASSYWADDSNQPQHF.

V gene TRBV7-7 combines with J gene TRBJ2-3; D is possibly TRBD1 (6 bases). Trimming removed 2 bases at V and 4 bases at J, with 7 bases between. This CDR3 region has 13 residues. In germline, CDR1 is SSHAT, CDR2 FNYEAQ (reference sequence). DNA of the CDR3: TGTGCCAGCAGCTTAAACAGGGCAGATACGCAGTATTTT. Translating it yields CASSLNRADTQYF.

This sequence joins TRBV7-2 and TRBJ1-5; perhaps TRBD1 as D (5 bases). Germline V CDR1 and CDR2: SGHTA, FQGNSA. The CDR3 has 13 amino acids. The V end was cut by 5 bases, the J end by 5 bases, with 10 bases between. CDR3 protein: CASSPTDYQPQHF. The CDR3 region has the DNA TGTGCCAGCAGCCCGACAGACTATCAGCCCCAGCATTTT.

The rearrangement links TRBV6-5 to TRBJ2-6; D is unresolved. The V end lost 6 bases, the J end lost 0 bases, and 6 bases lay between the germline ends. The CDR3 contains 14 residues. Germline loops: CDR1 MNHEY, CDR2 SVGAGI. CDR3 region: CASRLFSGANVLTF. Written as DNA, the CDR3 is TGTGCCAGCAGACTGTTCTCTGGGGCCAACGTCCTGACTTTC.

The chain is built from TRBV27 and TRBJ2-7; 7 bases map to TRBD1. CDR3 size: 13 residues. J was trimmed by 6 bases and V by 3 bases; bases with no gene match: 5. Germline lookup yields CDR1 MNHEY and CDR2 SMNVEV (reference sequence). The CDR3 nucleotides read TGTGCCAGCAGTTTCGAGACAGGGCGCGAGCAGTACTTC. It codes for CASSFETGREQYF.

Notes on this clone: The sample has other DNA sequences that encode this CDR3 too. The CDR3 DNA follows: TGTGCCAGCAGTTACGGAGGGACTGAAGCTTTCTTT. It is translated as CASSYGGTEAFF. This sequence joins TRBV6-6 and TRBJ1-1; D not certain. Germline V lookup: CDR1 MNHNY, CDR2 SVGAGI (reference sequence). V lost 2 bases and J 5 bases, leaving 6 bases between the germline ends. There are 12 residues in the CDR3.

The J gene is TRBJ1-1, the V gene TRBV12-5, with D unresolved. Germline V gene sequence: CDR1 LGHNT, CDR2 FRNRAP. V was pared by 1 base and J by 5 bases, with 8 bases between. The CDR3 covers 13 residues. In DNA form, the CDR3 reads TGTGCTAGTGGTTTGGGGCCGGGAACTGAAGCTTTCTTT. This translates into CASGLGPGTEAFF.

CDR3 in DNA: TGTGCCAGCAGCTTAGGCAGGGGTTCCGAGCAGTACTTC. As protein: CASSLGRGSEQYF. The gene calls are TRBV7-6 and TRBJ2-7; D might be TRBD1 (6 bases). Germline-derived CDR1 and CDR2 are SGHVS and FNYEAQ. This CDR3 has 13 amino acids. V shed 1 base and J shed 6 bases, with 10 bases lying between them.

In nucleotides, the CDR3 is TGTGCCACCACTACAGATCGAAGCTCCTACAATGAGCAGTTCTTC. Protein product: CATTTDRSSYNEQFF. V usage is TRBV6-5 and J usage is TRBJ2-1; D uncertain. Germline values: CDR1 MNHEY, CDR2 SVGAGI. Deletions cut 10 bases from V and 0 bases from J, with 16 bases between. This CDR3 contains 15 residues.

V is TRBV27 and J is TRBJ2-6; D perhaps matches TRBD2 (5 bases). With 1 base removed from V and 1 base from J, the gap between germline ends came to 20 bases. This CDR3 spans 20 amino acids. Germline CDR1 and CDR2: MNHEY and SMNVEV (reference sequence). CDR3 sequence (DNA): TGTGCCAGCAGTTTATTGGCACGAGACTACCTAGGTTCTGGGGCCAACGTCCTGACTTTC. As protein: CASSLLARDYLGSGANVLTF.

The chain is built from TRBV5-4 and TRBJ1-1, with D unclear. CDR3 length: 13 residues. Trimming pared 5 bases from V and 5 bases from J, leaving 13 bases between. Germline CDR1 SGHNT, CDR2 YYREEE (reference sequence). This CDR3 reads CASRDGWGTEAFF. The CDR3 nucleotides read TGTGCCAGCAGAGATGGGTGGGGAACTGAAGCTTTCTTT.

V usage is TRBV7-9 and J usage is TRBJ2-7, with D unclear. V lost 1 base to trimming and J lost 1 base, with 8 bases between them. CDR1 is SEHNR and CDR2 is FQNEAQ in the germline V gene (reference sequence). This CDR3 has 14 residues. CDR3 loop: CASSLGTASYEQYF. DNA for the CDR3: TGTGCCAGCAGCTTAGGGACGGCTTCCTACGAGCAGTACTTC.

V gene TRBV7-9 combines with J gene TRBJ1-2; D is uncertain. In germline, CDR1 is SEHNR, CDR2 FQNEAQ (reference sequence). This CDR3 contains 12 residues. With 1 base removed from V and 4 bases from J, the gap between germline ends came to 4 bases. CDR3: CASSLEVYGYTF. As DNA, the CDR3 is TGTGCCAGCAGCTTAGAAGTCTATGGCTACACCTTC.

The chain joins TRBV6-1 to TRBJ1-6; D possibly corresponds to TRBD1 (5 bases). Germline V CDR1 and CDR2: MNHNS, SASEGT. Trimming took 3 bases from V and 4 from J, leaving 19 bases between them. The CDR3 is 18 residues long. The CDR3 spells CASSERTYLDPYNSPLHF. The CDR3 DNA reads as TGTGCCAGCAGTGAGCGGACATACCTCGACCCATATAATTCACCCCTCCACTTT.

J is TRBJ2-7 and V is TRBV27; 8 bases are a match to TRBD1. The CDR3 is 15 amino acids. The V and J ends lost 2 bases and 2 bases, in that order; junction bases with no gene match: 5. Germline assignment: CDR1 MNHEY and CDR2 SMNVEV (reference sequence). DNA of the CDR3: TGTGCCAGCAGTTTAAGTGGACAGGGTCCCTACGAGCAGTACTTC. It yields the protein CASSLSGQGPYEQYF.

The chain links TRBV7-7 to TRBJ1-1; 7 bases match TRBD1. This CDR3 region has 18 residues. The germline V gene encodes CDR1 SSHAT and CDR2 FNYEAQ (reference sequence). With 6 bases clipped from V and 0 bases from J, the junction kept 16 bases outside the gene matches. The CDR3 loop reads CASRSERCSGQVNTEAFF. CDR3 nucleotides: TGTGCCAGCAGATCAGAGAGGTGTTCCGGACAGGTGAACACTGAAGCTTTCTTT.

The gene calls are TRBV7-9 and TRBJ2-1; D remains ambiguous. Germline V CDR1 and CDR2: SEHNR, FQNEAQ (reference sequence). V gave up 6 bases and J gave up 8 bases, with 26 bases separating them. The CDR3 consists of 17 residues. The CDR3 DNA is TGTGCCAGCAGAGCAAAGGACCATTACCCCCAAGGCGATGAGCAGTTCTTC. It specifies CASRAKDHYPQGDEQFF.

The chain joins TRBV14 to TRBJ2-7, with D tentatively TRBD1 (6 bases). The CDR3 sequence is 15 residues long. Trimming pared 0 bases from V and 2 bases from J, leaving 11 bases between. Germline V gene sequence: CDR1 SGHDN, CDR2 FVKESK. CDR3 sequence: CASSQDRGPAYEQYF. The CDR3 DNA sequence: TGTGCCAGCAGCCAAGACAGGGGTCCAGCCTACGAGCAGTACTTC.